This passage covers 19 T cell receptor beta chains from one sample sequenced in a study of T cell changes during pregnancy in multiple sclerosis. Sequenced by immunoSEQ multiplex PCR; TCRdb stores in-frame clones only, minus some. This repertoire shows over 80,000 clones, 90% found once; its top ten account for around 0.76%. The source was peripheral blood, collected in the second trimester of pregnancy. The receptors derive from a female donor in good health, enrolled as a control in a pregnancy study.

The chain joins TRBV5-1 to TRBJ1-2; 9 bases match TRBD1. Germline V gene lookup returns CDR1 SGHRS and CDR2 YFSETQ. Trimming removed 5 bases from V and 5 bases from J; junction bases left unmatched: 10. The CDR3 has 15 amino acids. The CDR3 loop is CASRSQGADGYGYTF. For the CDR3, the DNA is TGCGCCAGCAGATCACAGGGGGCAGACGGTTATGGCTACACCTTC.

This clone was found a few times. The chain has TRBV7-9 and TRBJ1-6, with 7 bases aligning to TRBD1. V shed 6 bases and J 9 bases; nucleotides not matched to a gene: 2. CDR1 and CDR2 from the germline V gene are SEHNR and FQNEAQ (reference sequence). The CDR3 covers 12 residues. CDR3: CASSRQGSPLHF. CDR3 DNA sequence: TGTGCCAGCAGTCGACAGGGTTCACCCCTCCACTTT. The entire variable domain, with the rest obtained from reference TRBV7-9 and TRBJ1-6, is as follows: DTGVSQNPRHKITKRGQNVTFRCDPISEHNRLYWYRQTLGQGPEFLTYFQNEAQLEKSRLLSDRFSAERPKGSFSTLEIQRTEQGDSAMYLCASSRQGSPLHFGNGTRLTVT.

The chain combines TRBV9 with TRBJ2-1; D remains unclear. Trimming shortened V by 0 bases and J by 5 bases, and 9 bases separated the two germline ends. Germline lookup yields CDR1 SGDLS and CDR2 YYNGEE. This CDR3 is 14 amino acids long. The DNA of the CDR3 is TGTGCCAGCAGCGTAGTCGTAGAAAACAATGAGCAGTTCTTC. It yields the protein CASSVVVENNEQFF.

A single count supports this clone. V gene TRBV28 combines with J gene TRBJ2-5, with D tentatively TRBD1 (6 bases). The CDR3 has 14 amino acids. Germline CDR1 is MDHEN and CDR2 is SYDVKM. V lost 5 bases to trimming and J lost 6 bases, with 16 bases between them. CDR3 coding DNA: TGTGCCAGCAGTACAGGGAATCCAATGAAGACCCAGTACTTC. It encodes CASSTGNPMKTQYF.

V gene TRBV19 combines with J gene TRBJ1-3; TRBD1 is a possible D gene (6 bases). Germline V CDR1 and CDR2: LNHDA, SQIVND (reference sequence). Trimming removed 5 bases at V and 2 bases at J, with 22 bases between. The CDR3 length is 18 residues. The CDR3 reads CASSWVVPGELPGNTIYF. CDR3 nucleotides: TGTGCCAGTAGTTGGGTTGTGCCAGGGGAACTCCCTGGAAACACCATATATTTT.

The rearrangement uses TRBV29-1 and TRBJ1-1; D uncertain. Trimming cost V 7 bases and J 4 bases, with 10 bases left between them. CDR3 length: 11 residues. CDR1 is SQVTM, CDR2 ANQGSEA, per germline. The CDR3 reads CSGRRSTEAFF. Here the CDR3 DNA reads TGCAGCGGACGGCGGAGCACTGAAGCTTTCTTT.

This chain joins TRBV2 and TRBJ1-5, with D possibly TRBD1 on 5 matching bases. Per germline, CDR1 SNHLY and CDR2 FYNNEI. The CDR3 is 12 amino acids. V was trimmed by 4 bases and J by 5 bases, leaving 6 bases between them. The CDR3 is CASSGRDQPQHF. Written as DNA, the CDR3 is TGTGCCAGCAGTGGCAGGGATCAGCCCCAGCATTTT.

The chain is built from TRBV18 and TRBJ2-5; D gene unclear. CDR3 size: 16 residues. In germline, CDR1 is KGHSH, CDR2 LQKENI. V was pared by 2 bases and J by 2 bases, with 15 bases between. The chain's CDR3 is CASSPTSSGLQETQYF. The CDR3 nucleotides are TGTGCCAGCTCACCAACCTCGTCCGGTTTGCAAGAGACCCAGTACTTC.

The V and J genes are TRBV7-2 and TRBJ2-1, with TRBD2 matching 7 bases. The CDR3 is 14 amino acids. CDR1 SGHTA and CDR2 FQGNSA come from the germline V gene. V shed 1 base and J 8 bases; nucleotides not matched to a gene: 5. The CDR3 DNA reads TGTGCCAGCAGCTTAGAGGGAGGGCAGCATGAGCAGTTCTTC. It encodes CASSLEGGQHEQFF.

DNA of the CDR3: TGCGCCAGCAGCGCCTCAGGGGCTGTGAACACTGAAGCTTTCTTT. Translating it yields CASSASGAVNTEAFF. The J gene is TRBJ1-1, the V gene TRBV5-1, with TRBD1 as a possible D gene (6 bases). Trimming removed 4 bases from V and 0 bases from J, with 13 bases in between. This CDR3 has 15 residues. Germline CDR1 is SGHRS and CDR2 is YFSETQ.

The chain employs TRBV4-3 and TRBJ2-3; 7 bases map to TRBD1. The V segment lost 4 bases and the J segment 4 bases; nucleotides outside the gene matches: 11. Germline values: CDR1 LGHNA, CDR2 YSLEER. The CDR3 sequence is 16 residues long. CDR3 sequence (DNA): TGCGCCAGCAGCCGAAAAACGAAGGGGGCCGCAGATACGCAGTATTTT. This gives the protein CASSRKTKGAADTQYF.

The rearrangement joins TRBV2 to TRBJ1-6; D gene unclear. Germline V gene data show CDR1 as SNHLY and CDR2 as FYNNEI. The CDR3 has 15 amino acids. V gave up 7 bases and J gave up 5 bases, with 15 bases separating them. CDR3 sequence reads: CASKPRSLNNSPLHF. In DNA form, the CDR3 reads TGTGCCAGCAAGCCACGATCCCTAAATAATTCACCCCTCCACTTT.

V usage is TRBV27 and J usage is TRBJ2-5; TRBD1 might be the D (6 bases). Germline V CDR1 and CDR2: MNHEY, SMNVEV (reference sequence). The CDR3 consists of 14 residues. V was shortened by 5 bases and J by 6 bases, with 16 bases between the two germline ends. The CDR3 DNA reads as TGTGCCAGCAGTCCACTTACAGGGTTGAAGACCCAGTACTTC. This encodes CASSPLTGLKTQYF.

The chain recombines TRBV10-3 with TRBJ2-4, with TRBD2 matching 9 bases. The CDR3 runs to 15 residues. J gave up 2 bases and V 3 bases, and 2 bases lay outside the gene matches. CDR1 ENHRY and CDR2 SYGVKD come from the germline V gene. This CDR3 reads CAISEAGGPKNIQYF. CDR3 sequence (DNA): TGTGCCATCAGTGAAGCGGGGGGCCCCAAAAACATTCAGTACTTC.

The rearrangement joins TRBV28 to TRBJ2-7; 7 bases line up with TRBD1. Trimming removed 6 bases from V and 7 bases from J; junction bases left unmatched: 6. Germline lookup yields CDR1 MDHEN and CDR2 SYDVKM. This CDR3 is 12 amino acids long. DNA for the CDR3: TGTGCCAGCAGGTCAGGGGGTTTGGAGCAGTACTTC. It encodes CASRSGGLEQYF.

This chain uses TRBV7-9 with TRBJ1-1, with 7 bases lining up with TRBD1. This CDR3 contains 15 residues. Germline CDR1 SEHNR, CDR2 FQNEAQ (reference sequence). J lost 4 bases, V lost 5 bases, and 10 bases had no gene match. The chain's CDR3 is CASSATTGLVTEAFF. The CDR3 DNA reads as TGTGCCAGCAGCGCGACGACAGGGTTGGTCACTGAAGCTTTCTTT. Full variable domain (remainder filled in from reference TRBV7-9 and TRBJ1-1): DTGVSQNPRHKITKRGQNVTFRCDPISEHNRLYWYRQTLGQGPEFLTYFQNEAQLEKSRLLSDRFSAERPKGSFSTLEIQRTEQGDSAMYLCASSATTGLVTEAFFGQGTRLTVV.

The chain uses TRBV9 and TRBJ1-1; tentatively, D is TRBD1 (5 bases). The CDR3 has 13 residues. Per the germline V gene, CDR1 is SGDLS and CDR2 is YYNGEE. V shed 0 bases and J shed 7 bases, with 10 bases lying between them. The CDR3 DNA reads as TGTGCCAGCAGCGTAGTTCCAGGGATTGAAGCTTTCTTT. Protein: CASSVVPGIEAFF.

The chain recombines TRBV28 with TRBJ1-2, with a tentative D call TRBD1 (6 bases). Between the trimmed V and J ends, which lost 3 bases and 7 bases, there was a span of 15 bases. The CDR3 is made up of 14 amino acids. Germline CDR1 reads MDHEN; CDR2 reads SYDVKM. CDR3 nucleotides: TGTGCCAGCAGTTTTTATCAGGGGTTTGGTGGCTACACCTTC. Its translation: CASSFYQGFGGYTF.

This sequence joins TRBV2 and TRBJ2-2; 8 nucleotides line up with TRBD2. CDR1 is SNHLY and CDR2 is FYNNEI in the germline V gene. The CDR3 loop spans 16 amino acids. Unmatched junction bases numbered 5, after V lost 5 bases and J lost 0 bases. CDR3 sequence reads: CASSPQAGANTGELFF. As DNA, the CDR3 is TGTGCCAGCAGTCCTCAAGCGGGAGCGAACACCGGGGAGCTGTTTTTT.